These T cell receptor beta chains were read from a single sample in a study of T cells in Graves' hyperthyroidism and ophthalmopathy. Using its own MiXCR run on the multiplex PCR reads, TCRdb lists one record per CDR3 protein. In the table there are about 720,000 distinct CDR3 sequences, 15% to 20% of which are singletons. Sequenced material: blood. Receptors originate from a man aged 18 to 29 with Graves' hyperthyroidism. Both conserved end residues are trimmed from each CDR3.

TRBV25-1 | ASSESTAGEQY
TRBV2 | ASSGRGDTQY
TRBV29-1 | SVVVSEAF
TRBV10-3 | AILHRGLEPQH
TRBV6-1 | AIRSEKRDTDTQY
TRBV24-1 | ATSAGGMETQY
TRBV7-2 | ASSLVSKAKNIQY
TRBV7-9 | ASSPDAGANMMNTEAF
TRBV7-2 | ASSLGISPYNEQF
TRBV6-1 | ASNFVENGYT
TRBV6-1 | ASSRGTGGDTEAF
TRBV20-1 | SARTSGSAYEQY
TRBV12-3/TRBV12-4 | ASSLRDRGSYNEQF
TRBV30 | AWSVLAGETQY
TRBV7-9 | ASSTVLGVTYEQY
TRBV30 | AWSARANQPQH
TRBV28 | ATAAYSSHMQF
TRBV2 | ASSGRNDSTYSNQPQH
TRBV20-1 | SAGPLRPDEEQY
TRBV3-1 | ASSQGSGIGTDTQY
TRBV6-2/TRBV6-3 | ASSTDHYEQY
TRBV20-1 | SARRGLNEKLF
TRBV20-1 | SASTSGRGNEQF
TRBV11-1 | ASSPTDRGRETQY
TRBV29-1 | SVESGRKDTQY
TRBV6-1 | ASSPGLAGAHSGANVLT
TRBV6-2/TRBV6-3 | ASGRTGSLKEQY
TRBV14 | ASSQVPETQY
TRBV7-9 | ASSSGTHAYEQY
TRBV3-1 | ASSQEVTGSGYT
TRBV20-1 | SADRPGVLAGGTYEQY
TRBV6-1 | ASSSPDRKNEQF
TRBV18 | ASSDSQETQY
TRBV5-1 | ASSLTRTARSYNEQF
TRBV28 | ASTVSGRYTDTQY
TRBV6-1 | ASSDWTGVRDTGELF
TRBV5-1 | ASSLGPTRSTEAF
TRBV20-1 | SALGGGRYT
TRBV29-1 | SVVDRGLYEQY
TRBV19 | ASSIGPLQNTGELF
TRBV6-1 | ASSQDPHIQY
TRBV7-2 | ASSLGSYRDNEQF
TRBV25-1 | ASSEWGDPTNEKLF
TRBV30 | AWSVGGTSYEQY
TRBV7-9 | ASSLDPDEQF
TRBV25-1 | ASSGPRAYEQY
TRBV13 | ASSLLLTGGEQY
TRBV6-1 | ASKGQSSYNEQF
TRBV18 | ASSPDYSSYNEQF
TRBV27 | ASSPRPGTGLKSYEQY
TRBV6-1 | ASSGSFETQY